These T cell receptor beta chains were read from a single sample in a study of T cell changes during pregnancy in multiple sclerosis. Sequencing was performed with immunoSEQ multiplex PCR; in TCRdb, only in-frame clones are kept and a portion is missing. The sample includes about 100,000 clones, 90% to 95% of them seen just once. The specimen comprised peripheral blood, sampled before pregnancy. These receptor sequences come from a female donor with multiple sclerosis, enrolled in a pregnancy study. Both conserved end residues are part of each CDR3. D genes are given only for firm matches. Only part of the rows carry a size: once, few, many, or a class if the clone is expanded.

clone_size | j_call | d_call | v_call | cdr3_length | cdr3_nt | cdr3_aa
. | TRBJ1-1 | . | TRBV5-1 | 15 | TGCGCCAGCAGCTTGGGAGGGGATAGGCGGGGTGAAGCTTTCTTT | CASSLGGDRRGEAFF
. | TRBJ2-6 | . | TRBV29-1 | 14 | TGCAGCGGCTGGGCCGGCCCTGGGGCCAACGTCCTGACTTTC | CSGWAGPGANVLTF
. | TRBJ2-5 | TRBD2 | TRBV9 | 19 | TGTGCCAGCAGCACAAGCGGGAGAGAACGGGGTGAAAGACGAGAGACCCAGTACTTC | CASSTSGRERGERRETQYF
once | TRBJ1-2 | . | TRBV7-9 | 12 | TGTGCCAGCAGCGACCAGGGAAGTGGCTACACCTTC | CASSDQGSGYTF
. | TRBJ1-4 | TRBD1 | TRBV19 | 16 | TGTGCCAGTAGTACTCCAAACAGGGGGGCTAATGAAAAACTGTTTTTT | CASSTPNRGANEKLFF
few | TRBJ1-1 | TRBD1 | TRBV30 | 16 | TGTGCCTGGAGTCCAACTCGGGGCAGGGGGTACACTGAAGCTTTCTTT | CAWSPTRGRGYTEAFF
. | TRBJ1-2 | TRBD1 | TRBV5-4 | 13 | TGTGCCAGCAGCCTGGGACAGAACTATGGCTACACCTTC | CASSLGQNYGYTF
. | TRBJ2-5 | . | TRBV9 | 15 | TGTGCCAGCAGCGTAGCGTCAGGGGCACAAGAGACCCAGTACTTC | CASSVASGAQETQYF
. | TRBJ2-7 | . | TRBV7-2 | 14 | TGTGCCAGCAGCTTAGCTCCCCCAACCTACGAGCAGTACTTC | CASSLAPPTYEQYF
. | TRBJ1-1 | TRBD1 | TRBV30 | 12 | TGTGCCTCCCCAGGGGGAGGAACTGAAGCTTTCTTT | CASPGGGTEAFF
. | TRBJ2-1 | TRBD1 | TRBV5-1 | 16 | TGCGCCAGCAGCTTGGGGGGCAGGGGGCAACTCTATGAGCAGTTCTTC | CASSLGGRGQLYEQFF
. | TRBJ2-7 | TRBD1 | TRBV28 | 14 | TGTGCCAGCAGTTTTCCCGGACAGGTCCACGAGCAGTACTTC | CASSFPGQVHEQYF
. | TRBJ2-7 | TRBD2 | TRBV18 | 13 | TGTGCCAGCGCAATGGCGGGGGGCGGCGAGCAGTACTTC | CASAMAGGGEQYF
once | TRBJ2-7 | . | TRBV29-1 | 13 | TGCAGCGTTGGCACTGCGCTTGAGTCCGAGCAGTACTTC | CSVGTALESEQYF
. | TRBJ2-3 | . | TRBV30 | 13 | TGTGCCTGGGAACCGACAGGTCTGGATACGCAGTATTTT | CAWEPTGLDTQYF
. | TRBJ1-2 | TRBD1 | TRBV11-2 | 16 | TGTGCCAGCAGCCCAGACAGGGGGGCTCCCACATATGGCTACACCTTC | CASSPDRGAPTYGYTF
. | TRBJ2-1 | . | TRBV4-1 | 18 | TGCGCCAGCAGCCCCTTTATCCTTTTAGCGGAGGTGCACAATGAGCAGTTCTTC | CASSPFILLAEVHNEQFF
. | TRBJ2-5 | TRBD2 | TRBV19 | 16 | TGTGCCAGTAGCCCTCGGGCGGGAGCTCCCTCGGAGACCCAGTACTTC | CASSPRAGAPSETQYF
. | TRBJ1-2 | TRBD1 | TRBV27 | 18 | TGTGCCAGCAGTTTATCGGGGCTGGGACAGGGGAGAGGCTATGGCTACACCTTC | CASSLSGLGQGRGYGYTF
. | TRBJ2-6 | . | TRBV10-1 | 15 | TGCGCCAGCAGTGATGGAGGCTCTGGGGCCAACGTCCTGACTTTC | CASSDGGSGANVLTF
. | TRBJ2-1 | TRBD1 | TRBV27 | 15 | TGTGCCAGCAGTTTCAGGACAGGATCCCTTCCTGAGCAGTTCTTC | CASSFRTGSLPEQFF
once | TRBJ2-5 | TRBD1 | TRBV25-1 | 14 | TGTGCCAGCAGTGGAGACAGGGAAGTGGAGACCCAGTACTTC | CASSGDREVETQYF
. | TRBJ2-3 | TRBD2 | TRBV9 | 18 | TGTGCCAGCAGCGTCACACCACTAACTAGCGTAAACACAGATACGCAGTATTTT | CASSVTPLTSVNTDTQYF
. | TRBJ1-2 | . | TRBV4-2 | 15 | TGTGCCAGCAGCCAAGATCCCAGGGGCGCCTATGGCTACACCTTC | CASSQDPRGAYGYTF
. | TRBJ1-2 | TRBD1 | TRBV6-1 | 14 | TGTGCCAGCAGTGATCACCGGGACAGGGGTGGCTACACCTTC | CASSDHRDRGGYTF
. | TRBJ2-3 | . | TRBV5-1 | 16 | TGCGCCAGCAGCTTGGCGGATGGACTCATCACAGATACGCAGTATTTT | CASSLADGLITDTQYF
. | TRBJ1-2 | TRBD1 | TRBV5-1 | 14 | TGCGCCAGCAGCAGGACAGGGGGCGACTATGGCTACACCTTC | CASSRTGGDYGYTF
. | TRBJ2-7 | TRBD1 | TRBV5-1 | 16 | TGCGCCAGCAGCCCACGGACAGGGACGAGCTCCTACGAGCAGTACTTC | CASSPRTGTSSYEQYF
. | TRBJ2-3 | . | TRBV2 | 12 | TGTGCCAGCAGTGAAGTAACAGATACGCAGTATTTT | CASSEVTDTQYF
. | TRBJ1-2 | . | TRBV6-5 | 14 | TGTGCCAGCAGTTACACAGGCACTGAACATGGCTACACCTTC | CASSYTGTEHGYTF
. | TRBJ1-2 | TRBD1 | TRBV5-4 | 13 | TGTGCCAGCCAGGGGCAGGGGGCAGATGGCTACACCTTC | CASQGQGADGYTF
. | TRBJ1-4 | . | TRBV29-1 | 14 | TGCAGCGTTGAAGTGGGTCGGGTTAGGGGCAAACTGTTTTTT | CSVEVGRVRGKLFF
. | TRBJ2-7 | . | TRBV2 | 12 | TGTGCCAGCAGTGCTAGGGGTTTCGAGCAGTACTTC | CASSARGFEQYF
. | TRBJ1-2 | TRBD1 | TRBV4-1 | 16 | TGCGCCAGCAGCCTAGGACCCGGGACAGGGGGCCGAGGCTACACCTTC | CASSLGPGTGGRGYTF
. | TRBJ1-1 | . | TRBV11-2 | 14 | TGTGCCAGCAGCTTAGCAGGAATGAACACTGAAGCTTTCTTT | CASSLAGMNTEAFF
many | TRBJ1-1 | . | TRBV15 | 13 | TGTGCCACCAGCAGGGGGCAGGGCGGTGAAGCTTTCTTT | CATSRGQGGEAFF
. | TRBJ1-5 | . | TRBV2 | 18 | TGTGCTAGCAGTGAAGTGGTAGGGAAGGGGTATAGCAATCAGCCCCAGCATTTT | CASSEVVGKGYSNQPQHF
. | TRBJ2-1 | TRBD2 | TRBV29-1 | 14 | TGCAGCGCGGGGACTAGCGGGTTCTACAATGAGCAGTTCTTC | CSAGTSGFYNEQFF
. | TRBJ2-7 | . | TRBV18 | 10 | TGTGCCAGCTCCCACTACGAGCAGTACTTC | CASSHYEQYF
. | TRBJ2-7 | TRBD2 | TRBV11-2 | 16 | TGTGCCAGCAGAGTCTTAGCGGGAGGGCCGCCCTACGAGCAGTACTTC | CASRVLAGGPPYEQYF
once | TRBJ1-2 | . | TRBV5-1 | 15 | TGCGCCAGCAGCCAGGGACACCAAATCCCCTATGGCTACACCTTC | CASSQGHQIPYGYTF
. | TRBJ1-1 | . | TRBV4-1 | 13 | TGCGCCAGCAGCTGGCGGGGGGGCACTGAAGCTTTCTTT | CASSWRGGTEAFF
. | TRBJ2-7 | TRBD1 | TRBV29-1 | 12 | TGCAGCGCCGGACAGGGGGCGCCCGAGCAGTACTTC | CSAGQGAPEQYF
. | TRBJ1-4 | . | TRBV5-1 | 16 | TGCGCCAGCAGCCCTGAGAGGCCCTCAACTAATGAAAAACTGTTTTTT | CASSPERPSTNEKLFF
. | TRBJ1-3 | . | TRBV30 | 15 | TGTGCCTGGAGTACGAACAGGGCCTCTGGAAACACCATATATTTT | CAWSTNRASGNTIYF
. | TRBJ2-2 | . | TRBV5-1 | 15 | TGCGCCAGCAGCTTACTCCCATCTCGCACCGGGGAGCTGTTTTTT | CASSLLPSRTGELFF
. | TRBJ2-3 | TRBD2 | TRBV5-1 | 15 | TGCGCCAGCAGCTTGACTAGCGGGAGCACAGATACGCAGTATTTT | CASSLTSGSTDTQYF
. | TRBJ1-1 | . | TRBV11-2 | 15 | TGTGCCAGCAGCTTGAGGAGCCTAGTTGGCACTGAAGCTTTCTTT | CASSLRSLVGTEAFF
. | TRBJ1-1 | . | TRBV5-1 | 15 | TGCGCCAGCAGAAAGCCCTCACCGTCCTACGCTGAAGCTTTCTTT | CASRKPSPSYAEAFF
. | TRBJ2-1 | TRBD2 | TRBV19 | 14 | TGTGCCAGTAGTGGGGGGGGGACCTACAATGAGCAGTTCTTC | CASSGGGTYNEQFF
. | TRBJ1-2 | . | TRBV30 | 11 | TGTGCGTTTGGGGGCGTTTTAATGTACACCTTC | CAFGGVLMYTF
. | TRBJ2-1 | TRBD2 | TRBV5-1 | 14 | TGCGCCAGCAGCTTGGAGCGGGGTAACAATGAGCAGTTCTTC | CASSLERGNNEQFF
. | TRBJ2-7 | TRBD1 | TRBV20-1 | 11 | TGCAGTGCTTGGACAGGGTACGAGCAGTACTTC | CSAWTGYEQYF
. | TRBJ2-1 | TRBD2 | TRBV7-2 | 15 | TGTGCCAGCAGCGCAGGGACTAGCAGATCCGATGAGCAGTTCTTC | CASSAGTSRSDEQFF